This T cell receptor (beta chain) was obtained from a study of human T cells and chemical hapten exposure. Time point in this sample: patch test 1, 2 weeks after DPC sensitization. Noted treatment: therapeutic diphenylcyclopropenone sensitization with weekly scalp DPC. The library put unique molecular identifiers onto individual cDNA molecules. TCRdb re-derived calls from the RACE reads in MiXCR, one entry per CDR3 protein. This table holds more than 65,000 distinct CDR3 sequences, around a third found once. The germline gives CDR1 MDHEN, CDR2 SYDVKM. V was trimmed by 7 bases and J by 5 bases, leaving 21 bases between them. This CDR3 region has 15 residues.

This chain joins TRBV28 and TRBJ2-7; D may correspond to TRBD1 or TRBD2 (5 bases each). The TCR comes from a man in his forties or fifties with alopecia areata. Some clones in this sample may be carry-over from other donors' samples. The specimen comprised whole blood, sampled in connection with sensitization to the hapten diphenylcyclopropenone (DPC). The CDR3 loop reads CASTPQQGPVDEQYF. CDR3 DNA sequence: TGTGCCAGCACCCCCCAGCAGGGACCGGTCGACGAGCAGTACTTC.